The rows below give T cell receptor beta chains drawn from one sample of a study of identical twins. TCRdb passed the 5' RACE reads through MiXCR, listing each CDR3 protein once. The sample has about 900,000 distinct CDR3 sequences, approximately 13% seen once. This sample was also put to use in a study of yellow fever vaccine responses in identical twins.

The specimen sequenced was PBMCs. Every receptor here comes from a woman younger than 35 in good health. Both conserved end residues are part of each CDR3. A D gene is named only where the DNA matches it firmly. Size values are once, few and many counts, or a class for expanded clones, and some rows have none.

cdr3_nt cdr3_aa v_call clone_size d_call cdr3_length j_call
TGTGCCAGCAGCCCCCGCACAGCGATCCAAGAGACCCAGTACTTC CASSPRTAIQETQYF TRBV7-9 few NA 15 TRBJ2-5
TGCGCCAGCAGTCTCACAAAAGGGTGGCTGGGGTCTGAAGCTTTCTTT CASSLTKGWLGSEAFF TRBV4-1 few NA 16 TRBJ1-1
TGCAGTGCTAGTCCCCCATCCAGGGGGGGCTACACCTTC CSASPPSRGGYTF TRBV20-1 NA TRBD1 13 TRBJ1-2
TGTGCCAGCAGTCCAGGAAGCGGCACTGAAGCTTTCTTT CASSPGSGTEAFF TRBV12-3/TRBV12-4 few NA 13 TRBJ1-1
TGTGCCAGCAGTCAGGGGACTCCGGGGGATACGCAGTATTTT CASSQGTPGDTQYF TRBV12-3/TRBV12-4 few NA 14 TRBJ2-3
TGCATGGGAGAAACCTACAATGAGCAGTTCTTC CMGETYNEQFF TRBV20-1 NA NA 11 TRBJ2-1
TGTGCCAGCAGTCGGACAGGCGCTGAAGCTTTCTTT CASSRTGAEAFF TRBV2 few TRBD1 12 TRBJ1-1
TGCGCCAGCAGCCGGGACTCCAACGTCCTGACTTTC CASSRDSNVLTF TRBV4-1 NA NA 12 TRBJ2-6
TGTGCCAGCAGTTACCGAGGGGGACTAGCGGGAGAGACCGGGGAGCTGTTTTTT CASSYRGGLAGETGELFF TRBV6-5 few TRBD2 18 TRBJ2-2
TGTGCCAGCAGAGTCTCGAGGGCGGGGAATTCACCCCTCCACTTT CASRVSRAGNSPLHF TRBV2 NA NA 15 TRBJ1-6
TGTGCCAGCAGCTTAGGGACAGCTCCCTCTGGGGCCAACGTCCTGACTTTC CASSLGTAPSGANVLTF TRBV13 NA NA 17 TRBJ2-6
TGCAGTGCTGTGGCAGGGGTCAAAAACATTCAGTACTTC CSAVAGVKNIQYF TRBV20-1 many NA 13 TRBJ2-4
TGTGCCAGCAGTTCAGGGGAGTCGAGGACTGAAGCTTTCTTT CASSSGESRTEAFF TRBV6-2/TRBV6-3 few NA 14 TRBJ1-1
TGTGCCACCAGCGGAGACAGGGAGATTAACACAGATACGCAGTATTTT CATSGDREINTDTQYF TRBV15 many TRBD1 16 TRBJ2-3
TGTGCCAGCAGGGAACAGGGGGCGACTAATGAAAAACTGTTTTTT CASREQGATNEKLFF TRBV27 few TRBD1 15 TRBJ1-4
TGTGCCAGCAGTTCAGCCGGGACAGCTGTGCTCCGCAATCAGCCCCAGCATTTT CASSSAGTAVLRNQPQHF TRBV12-3/TRBV12-4 few TRBD1 18 TRBJ1-5
TGTGCCAGTAGAAGTCTCGGGACTAGCAGCACAGATACGCAGTATTTT CASRSLGTSSTDTQYF TRBV19 NA TRBD2 16 TRBJ2-3
TGTGCCAGCAGCTCCACTGGGGATACGCAGTATTTT CASSSTGDTQYF TRBV5-1 many NA 12 TRBJ2-3
TGTGCCACCAGCAGACAGGGTGTAGATTCACCCCTCCACTTT CATSRQGVDSPLHF TRBV15 few NA 14 TRBJ1-6
TGTGCCACCAGCGCAAGATGGGAGGGCGCCTACAATGAGCAGTTCTTC CATSARWEGAYNEQFF TRBV15 few TRBD2 16 TRBJ2-1
TGTGCCAGCAGCTTAGTGGCACGGCTTAACTATGGCTACACCTTC CASSLVARLNYGYTF TRBV7-9 NA NA 15 TRBJ1-2
TGCAGCGTAGGACAGGAGGGAGAGACCCAGTACTTC CSVGQEGETQYF TRBV29-1 NA NA 12 TRBJ2-5
TGTGCCACCAGTGAACCACGGGGAGCTACAGATACGCAGTATTTT CATSEPRGATDTQYF TRBV24-1 few NA 15 TRBJ2-3
TGTGCCAGCAGCAACTGGGGCCGGTGCACTGAAGCTTTCTTT CASSNWGRCTEAFF TRBV21-1 NA NA 14 TRBJ1-1
TGTGCCAGCAGTGACTCAGGGGAAAGACAGGGGCCCTGCTCCTACAATGAGCAGTTCTTC CASSDSGERQGPCSYNEQFF TRBV6-4 NA TRBD1 20 TRBJ2-1
TGTGCCAGCAGCCCCACAGGACTTAGCACAGATACGCAGTATTTT CASSPTGLSTDTQYF TRBV7-3 many NA 15 TRBJ2-3
TGTGCCAGCAGCTTGGCTAATCTAAGGGGCACTGAAGCTTTCTTT CASSLANLRGTEAFF TRBV12-3/TRBV12-4 many NA 15 TRBJ1-1
TGTGCCAGCAGTATCTTTCGGGGGACTAGCACAGATACGCAGTATTTT CASSIFRGTSTDTQYF TRBV6-1 NA NA 16 TRBJ2-3
TGTGCCAGCAGCGCTCGACAAGAGCTCTCTGGAAACACCATATATTTT CASSARQELSGNTIYF TRBV7-9 few NA 16 TRBJ1-3
TGTGCCAGCAGCTTAATGGCCTCTAGAAACACCGGGGAGCTGTTTTTT CASSLMASRNTGELFF TRBV7-3 few NA 16 TRBJ2-2
TGTGCCAGCCACAAGGGCAGGGGGCCCTACTATGGCTACACCTTC CASHKGRGPYYGYTF TRBV12-3/TRBV12-4 few TRBD1 15 TRBJ1-2
TGCGCCAGCAGCTTGTCTTCAGACGGGCTAAAGCAGTTCTTC CASSLSSDGLKQFF TRBV5-1 few NA 14 TRBJ2-1
TGTGCCAGCAGTTCTACCGACAAAATTCAGTACTTC CASSSTDKIQYF TRBV12-3/TRBV12-4 few NA 12 TRBJ2-4
TGCGCCAGCAGCCGGACGGAGTCCTACGAGCAGTACTTC CASSRTESYEQYF TRBV10-2 NA NA 13 TRBJ2-7
TGTGCCACCAGTGATTTGAGTTACGATTACACCGGGGAGCTGTTTTTT CATSDLSYDYTGELFF TRBV24-1 few NA 16 TRBJ2-2
TGTGCCATCAGGAGCAACAGGGGAGGCACCGGGGAGCTGTTTTTT CAIRSNRGGTGELFF TRBV10-3 NA NA 15 TRBJ2-2
TGCGCCAGTACCCACCCGGGGGGCAATGAGCAGTTCTTC CASTHPGGNEQFF TRBV5-1 few TRBD2 13 TRBJ2-1
TGTGCCAGCATTAAGGCCAGCTCTGGAAACACCATATATTTT CASIKASSGNTIYF TRBV28 few NA 14 TRBJ1-3
TGCAGTGCTAGAGAGGACGAGTGGGCCCAGTACTTC CSAREDEWAQYF TRBV20-1 NA NA 12 TRBJ2-5
TGTGCCAGCAGCTTGGGCCTCAGCGGGAGGGCCGCAGATACGCAGTATTTT CASSLGLSGRAADTQYF TRBV5-6 NA TRBD2 17 TRBJ2-3
TGTGCCAGCAGTTTCGGGGGACAGGGGGCCAGTCAGCCCCAGCATTTT CASSFGGQGASQPQHF TRBV12-3/TRBV12-4 many TRBD1 16 TRBJ1-5
TGTGCCAGCAGCCCCCGCCCAGGCCCGGCTGGAAACACCATATATTTT CASSPRPGPAGNTIYF TRBV7-9 NA NA 16 TRBJ1-3
TGCGCCAGCAGCCAGTGGGGCCCAGGGACACCAAAGGGGGCCTACGAGCAGTACTTC CASSQWGPGTPKGAYEQYF TRBV4-1 NA NA 19 TRBJ2-7
TGTGCCATCAGTGAAGTCACAGGATTGAACTATGGCTACACCTTC CAISEVTGLNYGYTF TRBV10-3 NA NA 15 TRBJ1-2
TGTGCCAGCAGTACCCCCGGGACAGGGCCCGCCATTGAGCAGTTCTTC CASSTPGTGPAIEQFF TRBV27 NA TRBD1 16 TRBJ2-1
TGTGCCAGCAGCCCGGGACTAGAGGGGACCCAGTACTTC CASSPGLEGTQYF TRBV6-1 NA TRBD2 13 TRBJ2-5
TGCAGTGCACAGACAGGGGCAGCTCAGCCCCAGCATTTT CSAQTGAAQPQHF TRBV20-1 NA TRBD1 13 TRBJ1-5
TGTGCCAGCGCAGTTAGATTCACAGATACGCAGTATTTT CASAVRFTDTQYF TRBV9 NA NA 13 TRBJ2-3
TGTGCCATCAGTGAGGTGGCCTCGTGGGGCTACACCTTC CAISEVASWGYTF TRBV10-3 NA NA 13 TRBJ1-2
TGTGCCAGCAGTACCTCCACGTCGACAGGAGGACTGGAGACCCAGTACTTC CASSTSTSTGGLETQYF TRBV12-3/TRBV12-4 few NA 17 TRBJ2-5
TGCAGTTCCAGTCCAGGGACAGGGGGAGAGACCCAGTACTTC CSSSPGTGGETQYF TRBV20-1 few TRBD1 14 TRBJ2-5
TGTGCCATCAGTGAGTCGACGAGGATTGAGGCAACTAATGAAAAACTGTTTTTT CAISESTRIEATNEKLFF TRBV10-3 NA NA 18 TRBJ1-4
TGCGCCAGCAGCCAAGATCGACTAGCGGTCACCGGGGAGCTGTTTTTT CASSQDRLAVTGELFF TRBV4-1 many TRBD2 16 TRBJ2-2
TGCAGTGCTCCCCTCGCAGACAGAGCCAACAATGAGCAGTTCTTC CSAPLADRANNEQFF TRBV20-1 NA NA 15 TRBJ2-1
TGCGCCAGCAGCCTCCCGGGAACGAGTACCTACGAGCAGTACTTC CASSLPGTSTYEQYF TRBV5-1 few NA 15 TRBJ2-7
TGTGCCAGCAGCCCATTCATGAGGGGTTCCGGGGAGCTGTTTTTT CASSPFMRGSGELFF TRBV7-3 few NA 15 TRBJ2-2
TGTGCCACCAGCACAGGGGATACAACTAATGAAAAACTGTTTTTT CATSTGDTTNEKLFF TRBV15 NA NA 15 TRBJ1-4
TGTGCCACCGAGAGCGGCGTTGAGCAGTTCTTC CATESGVEQFF TRBV24-1 many NA 11 TRBJ2-1